A single sample is the source of the 28 T cell receptor beta chains below, sequenced in a study of cytomegalovirus exposure and HLA in healthy donors. The PCR had 60 Vbeta and 13 Jbeta primers. Profiled with immunoSEQ multiplex PCR; TCRdb holds only in-frame clones, not every one. Of 250,000 to 350,000 clones in the sample, roughly 80% are singletons; the top ten hold roughly 0.3%. Sequenced material: PBMCs. The source is a girl aged 2-10 years in good health and CMV-seronegative.

This clone was found a few times. The genes are TRBV10-3 and TRBJ1-5, with no clear D. CDR3 length equals 13 residues. The ends were cut back, 4 bases at V and 4 bases at J, with 8 bases in the middle. Germline CDR1 ENHRY, CDR2 SYGVKD. This CDR3 is CAISVQENQPQHF. The CDR3 bases are TGTGCCATCAGTGTTCAGGAAAATCAGCCCCAGCATTTT.

V is TRBV16 and J is TRBJ2-1; 9 positions agree with TRBD2. This CDR3 region has 16 residues. Germline assignment: CDR1 KGHSY and CDR2 FQNENV. V was clipped by 2 bases and J by 4 bases; unmatched bases: 6. This CDR3 reads CASSQPVAGVYNEQFF. DNA of the CDR3: TGTGCCAGCAGCCAACCCGTAGCGGGGGTGTACAATGAGCAGTTCTTC.

V usage is TRBV5-5 and J usage is TRBJ1-2, with 7 bases lining up with TRBD1. Germline-derived CDR1 and CDR2 are SGHKS and YYEKEE (reference sequence). The V and J ends lost 1 base and 3 bases, in that order; junction bases with no gene match: 3. The CDR3 has 14 amino acids. CDR3 protein: CASSLWDRDYGYTF. The CDR3 DNA sequence: TGTGCCAGCAGCTTGTGGGACAGAGACTATGGCTACACCTTC.

This clone is a singleton in its sample. The chain uses TRBV27 and TRBJ1-5; maybe TRBD1 (6 bases). The CDR3 sequence is 15 residues long. V lost 4 bases and J 2 bases, leaving 12 bases between the germline ends. Per the germline V gene, CDR1 is MNHEY and CDR2 is SMNVEV (reference sequence). CDR3 sequence: CASSSNQGRNQPQHF. DNA of the CDR3: TGTGCCAGCAGTTCCAATCAGGGGCGCAATCAGCCCCAGCATTTT.

The V call is TRBV28, the J call TRBJ2-3; D call uncertain. The CDR3 is 16 amino acids. Germline-derived CDR1 and CDR2 are MDHEN and SYDVKM. Trimming left V 1 base short and J 2 bases short, with 13 bases between. The CDR3 nucleotides read TGTGCCAGCAGTTTATTATATACTGGAGTCACAGATACGCAGTATTTT. It encodes CASSLLYTGVTDTQYF.

The J gene is TRBJ2-7, the V gene TRBV19, with TRBD2 matching over 9 bases. CDR3 size: 14 residues. V lost 5 bases, J lost 1 base, and 3 bases stayed unmatched. The germline V gene has CDR1 LNHDA and CDR2 SQIVND (reference sequence). The CDR3 region is CASSLSGRSYEQYF. CDR3 bases: TGTGCCAGTAGTTTGAGCGGGAGGTCCTACGAGCAGTACTTC.

This clone was observed once. This rearrangement joins TRBV4-1 to TRBJ1-6; D perhaps matches TRBD1 (5 bases). Germline V gives CDR1 MGHRA, CDR2 YSYEKL. The ends were cut back, 3 bases at V and 7 bases at J, with 16 bases in the middle. The CDR3 sequence is 16 residues long. DNA of the CDR3: TGCGCCAGCAGCCAGGCCGACAGTCCTCGGAATTCACCCCTCCACTTT. Translated: CASSQADSPRNSPLHF.

This chain joins TRBV11-1 and TRBJ1-2; 7 nucleotides line up with TRBD1. V shed 5 bases and J 3 bases; nucleotides not matched to a gene: 9. Germline assignment: CDR1 SGHAT and CDR2 FQDESV (reference sequence). The CDR3 runs to 15 residues. The CDR3 here is CASSQTLGTDYGYTF. Written as DNA, the CDR3 is TGTGCCAGCAGCCAAACCCTCGGGACAGACTATGGCTACACCTTC.

This clone occurred a few times. The V and J genes are TRBV7-2 and TRBJ2-3, with 7 bases matching TRBD2. There are 16 residues in the CDR3. CDR1 is SGHTA, CDR2 FQGNSA, per germline. V gave up 3 bases and J gave up 2 bases; unmatched junction bases: 8. The DNA of the CDR3 is TGTGCCAGCAGCTTTGGGACTAACAGATTCACAGATACGCAGTATTTT. It codes for CASSFGTNRFTDTQYF.

The table lists this clone with a few counts. CDR3: CASSLEWGGTEAFF. In DNA form, the CDR3 reads TGTGCCAGCAGCTTAGAATGGGGGGGCACTGAAGCTTTCTTT. The chain carries TRBV7-9 and TRBJ1-1, with D tentatively TRBD1 (5 bases). The germline V and J ends were trimmed by 1 base and 4 bases, with 10 bases remaining between them. CDR3 length: 14 amino acids. In germline, CDR1 is SEHNR, CDR2 FQNEAQ (reference sequence).

The V and J genes are TRBV29-1 and TRBJ1-1; TRBD1 matches at 7 bases. There are 15 residues in the CDR3. Germline V gene data show CDR1 as SQVTM and CDR2 as ANQGSEA. V gave up 6 bases and J gave up 6 bases; unmatched junction bases: 16. The CDR3: CSVANLDRAESEAFF. Written as DNA, the CDR3 is TGCAGCGTCGCCAACCTCGACAGGGCAGAATCTGAAGCTTTCTTT.

The rearrangement joins TRBV7-2 to TRBJ2-7; D uncertain. With 5 bases removed from V and 3 bases from J, the gap between germline ends came to 14 bases. Germline CDR1 reads SGHTA; CDR2 reads FQGNSA. The CDR3 runs to 14 residues. The CDR3 sequence is CASSPTRLFYEQYF. In DNA, the CDR3 is TGTGCCAGCAGCCCGACTCGGTTATTCTACGAGCAGTACTTC.

The genes are TRBV9 and TRBJ2-3, with a possible D match to TRBD1 (6 bases). This CDR3 comprises 14 residues. CDR1 is SGDLS and CDR2 is YYNGEE in the germline V gene. V lost 3 bases and J lost 1, with 9 bases in between. The CDR3, as DNA: TGTGCCAGCAGCGAACAGGGCGGCACAGATACGCAGTATTTT. This translates into CASSEQGGTDTQYF.

This chain links TRBV10-3 with TRBJ1-2; D unresolved. The germline V gene encodes CDR1 ENHRY and CDR2 SYGVKD. The CDR3 sequence is 15 residues long. Trimming removed 4 bases from V and 4 bases from J, with 16 bases in between. The CDR3 DNA sequence: TGTGCCATCAGTGTCGGAGACCCAGCACTCTATGGCTACACCTTC. Its translation: CAISVGDPALYGYTF.

The V and J genes are TRBV6-5 and TRBJ2-5; 9 positions match TRBD1. The J call could be wrong; TRBJ2-7 is a better fit for the DNA end. CDR1 and CDR2 (germline): MNHEY, SVGAGI. The length of the CDR3 is 14 residues. This CDR3 reads CASSEYRGHYEQYF. The CDR3 DNA is TGTGCCAGCAGTGAGTACAGGGGGCACTACGAGCAGTACTTC.

The chain employs TRBV27 and TRBJ1-2; no firm D call. This CDR3 is 14 amino acids long. Germline CDR1 is MNHEY and CDR2 is SMNVEV (reference sequence). Trimming removed 4 bases from V and 0 bases from J, with 9 bases in between. CDR3 DNA sequence: TGTGCCAGCAGTTATTCCACTTCTAACTATGGCTACACCTTC. This gives the protein CASSYSTSNYGYTF.

The chain links TRBV6-5 to TRBJ2-7; perhaps TRBD2 as D (6 bases). CDR1 is MNHEY and CDR2 is SVGAGI in the germline V gene. Trimming left V 7 bases short and J 6 bases short, with 22 bases between. The CDR3 totals 15 residues. The CDR3 coding sequence is TGTGCCAGCACTGACACCGGGACTTCCTCCACCGAGCAGTACTTC. This encodes CASTDTGTSSTEQYF.

This chain links TRBV7-3 with TRBJ2-3; D possibly corresponds to TRBD2 (5 bases). CDR1 SGHTA and CDR2 FQGTGA come from the germline V gene. The CDR3 has 14 amino acids. V lost 5 bases and J 0 bases, leaving 9 bases between the germline ends. CDR3 DNA: TGTGCCAGCAGCCTACGGACTAGCACAGATACGCAGTATTTT. Its translation is CASSLRTSTDTQYF.

This clone was counted a single time. V gene TRBV7-2 combines with J gene TRBJ2-5; 9 positions match TRBD1. The DNA end is a closer match to TRBJ2-7, so the J assignment may be wrong. The CDR3 consists of 15 residues. Germline V CDR1 and CDR2: SGHTA, FQGNSA. CDR3 region: CASTRPGTGLNEQYF. CDR3 nucleotides: TGTGCCAGCACCCGACCCGGGACAGGGCTCAACGAGCAGTACTTC.

V and J are TRBV6-5 and TRBJ1-1; no clear D. Germline-derived CDR1 and CDR2 are MNHEY and SVGAGI. V was trimmed by 6 bases and J by 0 bases, leaving 14 bases between them. CDR3 length: 15 amino acids. For the CDR3, the DNA is TGTGCCAGCAGGCCACTATCATACATGAACACTGAAGCTTTCTTT. Translating gives CASRPLSYMNTEAFF.

The rearrangement joins TRBV5-1 to TRBJ1-5, with TRBD1 matching over 7 bases. Unmatched junction bases numbered 4, after V lost 0 bases and J lost 4 bases. Germline V lookup: CDR1 SGHRS, CDR2 YFSETQ. This CDR3 region has 15 residues. In DNA form, the CDR3 reads TGCGCCAGCAGCTTGGAGACAGGGAGGAATCAGCCCCAGCATTTT. Translated, it gives CASSLETGRNQPQHF.

The V gene is TRBV5-1, the J gene TRBJ1-2; TRBD1 might be the D (5 bases). Trimming left V 2 bases short and J 7 bases short, with 12 bases between. Germline lookup yields CDR1 SGHRS and CDR2 YFSETQ. The length of the CDR3 is 13 residues. CDR3 amino acids: CASSFVGPFGYTF. As DNA, the CDR3 is TGCGCCAGCAGCTTCGTGGGGCCTTTTGGCTACACCTTC.

Comments on this clone: Other DNA sequences in this specimen translate into the identical CDR3. V usage is TRBV5-1 and J usage is TRBJ2-3; 7 bases align to TRBD1. The junction had 4 bases not matched to a gene; V was cut back by 0 bases and J by 3 bases. This CDR3 region has 15 residues. In germline, CDR1 is SGHRS, CDR2 YFSETQ. The DNA for the CDR3 is TGCGCCAGCAGCTTGGGACAGGGTGGTACAGATACGCAGTATTTT. Translation gives CASSLGQGGTDTQYF. The complete variable domain, with remaining parts taken from reference TRBV5-1 and TRBJ2-3, reads KAGVTQTPRYLIKTRGQQVTLSCSPISGHRSVSWYQQTPGQGLQFLFEYFSETQRNKGNFPGRFSGRQFSNSRSEMNVSTLELGDSALYLCASSLGQGGTDTQYFGPGTRLTVL.

J is TRBJ2-7 and V is TRBV29-1, with TRBD2 matching 8 bases. The CDR3 contains 16 residues. V lost 4 bases, J lost 0 bases, and 11 bases stayed unmatched. Germline values: CDR1 SQVTM, CDR2 ANQGSEA. The CDR3 loop reads CSVGSSGGTSSYEQYF. DNA of the CDR3: TGCAGCGTTGGGTCCAGCGGGGGTACAAGCTCCTACGAGCAGTACTTC.

The rearrangement joins TRBV7-2 to TRBJ1-3; D is unclear. Deletions cut 2 bases from V and 2 bases from J, with 13 bases between. Germline CDR1 is SGHTA and CDR2 is FQGNSA. This CDR3 is built from 16 residues. CDR3 sequence (DNA): TGTGCCAGCAGCTTACACATCCGGGGAACTGGAAACACCATATATTTT. Protein sequence: CASSLHIRGTGNTIYF.

The chain uses TRBV11-3 and TRBJ2-1; TRBD2 matches at 8 bases. The CDR3 runs to 16 residues. Germline trimming cut 0 bases from V and 4 bases from J; bases unmatched to any gene: 5. Germline loops: CDR1 SGHNT, CDR2 YENEEA. The DNA of the CDR3 is TGTGCCAGCAGCTTAGATGTGCTAGCGGGTTACAATGAGCAGTTCTTC. Translating gives CASSLDVLAGYNEQFF.

This chain connects TRBV19 to TRBJ1-4; 8 bases map to TRBD1. V was clipped by 10 bases and J by 8 bases; unmatched bases: 9. CDR1 LNHDA and CDR2 SQIVND come from the germline V gene (reference sequence). The CDR3 is 13 residues long. This CDR3 reads CAIRDRGDEKLFF. DNA for the CDR3: TGTGCCATAAGAGACAGGGGAGACGAAAAACTGTTTTTT.

This chain connects TRBV7-2 to TRBJ1-2; D possibly corresponds to TRBD1 (5 bases). Trimming removed 5 bases from V and 4 bases from J, with 20 bases in between. The CDR3 loop spans 16 amino acids. Germline CDR1 is SGHTA and CDR2 is FQGNSA. In DNA, the CDR3 is TGTGCCAGCAGCGGCGGGTGGGGGGGAAGGGGCTATGGCTACACCTTC. It encodes CASSGGWGGRGYGYTF.